These T cell receptor beta chains were read from a single sample in a study of cytomegalovirus exposure and HLA in healthy donors. Profiling relied on immunoSEQ multiplex PCR, and the TCRdb table lists in-frame clones only, not all of them. The profile shows 100,000 or so clones, more than 70% of them singletons. Sample: PBMCs. These receptors all come from a man aged 25-40 years in good health and CMV-seronegative. CDR3s include the opening cysteine and the closing phenylalanine or tryptophan. Each record gives: D gene, clone size, J gene, V gene, CDR3 DNA, CDR3 protein. A D gene is named only where the DNA matches it firmly. For some rows the clone size is stated as once, few or many, or as a class when expanded; others skip it.

- | - | TRBJ2-7 | TRBV4-3 | TGCGCCAGCAGCCAAGTTCACGGGGGGCTATACGAGCAGTACTTC | CASSQVHGGLYEQYF
- | once | TRBJ2-3 | TRBV5-1 | TGCGCCAGCAGCTCGAGGGCGGTCACAGATACGCAGTATTTT | CASSSRAVTDTQYF
TRBD1 | - | TRBJ1-3 | TRBV4-1 | TGCGCCAGCAGCCAAGGGCAGGGGGGCGAGAACACCATATATTTT | CASSQGQGGENTIYF
TRBD2 | - | TRBJ2-7 | TRBV11-2 | TGTGCCAGCAGCTTAGGAGGGGGTAGCGGGGGCTACGAGCAGTACTTC | CASSLGGGSGGYEQYF
TRBD1 | - | TRBJ1-3 | TRBV18 | TGTGCCAGCCAAGGGACAGGCGCTGGAAACACCATATATTTT | CASQGTGAGNTIYF
- | - | TRBJ2-3 | TRBV10-3 | TGTGCCATCAATACAGGGAGACGAACAGATACGCAGTATTTT | CAINTGRRTDTQYF
TRBD2 | - | TRBJ2-5 | TRBV7-9 | TGTGCCAGCAGCCCGCCGGGACTACAAGAGACCCAGTACTTC | CASSPPGLQETQYF
TRBD2 | - | TRBJ2-1 | TRBV2 | TGTGCCACCGGGGGAGGGATCAATGAGCAGTTCTTC | CATGGGINEQFF
- | - | TRBJ1-1 | TRBV14 | TGTGCCAGCAGCCAAGATCCCTGGGACGGGGGGACTGAAGCTTTCTTT | CASSQDPWDGGTEAFF
TRBD1 | few | TRBJ2-7 | TRBV15 | TGTGCCACCAGCAGAGATGACAGGGACGAGCAGTACTTC | CATSRDDRDEQYF
TRBD1 | - | TRBJ2-7 | TRBV27 | TGTGCCAGCAGTTTTTCTGTGGACAGGTCCTACGAGCAGTACTTC | CASSFSVDRSYEQYF
- | - | TRBJ2-7 | TRBV6-1 | TGTGCCAGCAGTGAAGGGGCAGGGATCTACGAGCAGTACTTC | CASSEGAGIYEQYF
- | - | TRBJ2-3 | TRBV5-4 | TGTGCCAGCAGAGTACTAGGTGCCAGCACAGATACGCAGTATTTT | CASRVLGASTDTQYF
- | - | TRBJ2-1 | TRBV28 | TGTGCCAGCAGTTTAGGACTGTACAATGAGCAGTTCTTC | CASSLGLYNEQFF
- | - | TRBJ2-7 | TRBV28 | TGTGCCACCCGATCTGGTTCAGGCTACGAGCAGTACTTC | CATRSGSGYEQYF
- | - | TRBJ1-2 | TRBV2 | TGTGCCAGCAGGTCAGAGGACTATGGCTACACCTTC | CASRSEDYGYTF
TRBD1 | - | TRBJ2-7 | TRBV10-3 | TGTGCCATCAGTGAGACGTCGGACAGGGGGCGCGAGCAGTACTTC | CAISETSDRGREQYF
- | - | TRBJ1-1 | TRBV5-1 | TGCGCCAGCAGCTTGGGTAGCCAGAACACTGAAGCTTTCTTT | CASSLGSQNTEAFF
TRBD1 | - | TRBJ2-2 | TRBV5-1 | TGCGCCAGCAGTACGACAGGGAAGAACACCGGGGAGCTGTTTTTT | CASSTTGKNTGELFF
- | - | TRBJ2-2 | TRBV9 | TGTGCCAGCAGCTCGGGCGGAGCGGGTCCATTGGCCGGGGAGCTGTTTTTT | CASSSGGAGPLAGELFF
- | once | TRBJ1-3 | TRBV4-1 | TGCGCCAGCAGCCAACCGGGAAGGTCGTCTGGAAACACCATATATTTT | CASSQPGRSSGNTIYF
- | - | TRBJ1-6 | TRBV5-4 | TGTGCCAGCAGCTTGGGCCAGGGGATTGATTCACCCCTCCACTTT | CASSLGQGIDSPLHF
- | - | TRBJ1-2 | TRBV28 | TGTGCCAGCAGGCCAGGGCCGCACTATGGCTACACCTTC | CASRPGPHYGYTF
- | - | TRBJ2-7 | TRBV28 | TGTGCCAGCAGTTCTCTCGGACAGACGCGGAAAGAGCAGTACTTC | CASSSLGQTRKEQYF
- | - | TRBJ1-1 | TRBV19 | TGTGCCAGTAGCGACAGAGGGAACACTGAAGCTTTCTTT | CASSDRGNTEAFF
TRBD1 | - | TRBJ1-4 | TRBV6-1 | TGTGCCAGCAGACGGGACAGGAGGGAAAAACTGTTTTTT | CASRRDRREKLFF
TRBD2 | - | TRBJ2-3 | TRBV27 | TGTGCCAGCAGTGGGGGGACTAGCGGGAGCACAGATACGCAGTATTTT | CASSGGTSGSTDTQYF
TRBD2 | - | TRBJ2-1 | TRBV28 | TGTGCCAGCAGCCCAGACGGGGGGAAGTTCTTC | CASSPDGGKFF
TRBD2 | few | TRBJ2-7 | TRBV4-3 | TGCGCCAGCAGCCAAGGGACTAGCGATAGCTCCTACGAGCAGTACTTC | CASSQGTSDSSYEQYF
TRBD2 | - | TRBJ2-3 | TRBV5-8 | TGTGCCAGCTCAGAGCGGGGAGCCGTCACAGATACGCAGTATTTT | CASSERGAVTDTQYF
TRBD1 | - | TRBJ1-5 | TRBV19 | TGTGCCAGTAGTATAGACCTGACAGGGGCTGGCAATCAGCCCCAGCATTTT | CASSIDLTGAGNQPQHF
TRBD2 | - | TRBJ2-1 | TRBV4-1 | TGCGCCAGCCGAATCCGACTAGCGGGGGTCAATGAGCAGTTCTTC | CASRIRLAGVNEQFF
- | - | TRBJ2-1 | TRBV4-3 | TGCGCCAGCAGCCACCTCAGCGGAACGATAAATGAGCAGTTCTTC | CASSHLSGTINEQFF
TRBD1 | - | TRBJ2-7 | TRBV20-1 | TGCAGAGTACCGACAGGGGACGAGCAGTACTTC | CRVPTGDEQYF
TRBD2 | - | TRBJ2-2 | TRBV5-4 | TGTGCCAGCAGCCGAGGACTAGCGATGAACACCGGGGAGCTGTTTTTT | CASSRGLAMNTGELFF
- | - | TRBJ2-5 | TRBV5-1 | TGCGCCAGCAGCTTGGCCCTCCAAGAGACCCAGTACTTC | CASSLALQETQYF
TRBD2 | - | TRBJ2-1 | TRBV20-1 | TGCAGTGCTTTGACTAGCCGAGAGCAGTTCTTC | CSALTSREQFF
TRBD1 | - | TRBJ2-5 | TRBV15 | TGTGCCACCAGCAGAGCCTTGACAGGGGGCTTAGAGACCCAGTACTTC | CATSRALTGGLETQYF
- | few | TRBJ1-5 | TRBV4-1 | TGCGCCAGCAGCCAAGATTCGGGGTGGGATCAGCCCCAGCATTTT | CASSQDSGWDQPQHF
- | - | TRBJ1-1 | TRBV13 | TGTGCCAGCAGCTTAGAGTCCCAGCGGGACACTGAAGCTTTCTTT | CASSLESQRDTEAFF
- | - | TRBJ2-7 | TRBV15 | TGTGCCACCAGCAGTCGACAACCTGGAGAGCAGTACTTC | CATSSRQPGEQYF
TRBD1 | - | TRBJ1-2 | TRBV4-1 | TGCGCCAGCAGCCAAACAGGGGGACAGGGGGTCTATGGCTACACCTTC | CASSQTGGQGVYGYTF
- | few | TRBJ2-2 | TRBV4-1 | TGCGCCAGCAGCCAAGAGGCATCGAACACCGGGGAGCTGTTTTTT | CASSQEASNTGELFF
TRBD2 | - | TRBJ2-1 | TRBV11-2 | TGTGCCAGCAGCTTAGGTTTCTCTAGCGGGGGGAGCTCCTACAATGAGCAGTTCTTC | CASSLGFSSGGSSYNEQFF
TRBD2 | - | TRBJ2-2 | TRBV13 | TGTGCCAGCAGCTACGGCGGGGGGGCCGACGGGGAGCTGTTTTTT | CASSYGGGADGELFF